These 24 T cell receptor beta chains were sequenced from one sample in a study of blood T cell repertoires in COVID-19. Sequencing was performed with immunoSEQ multiplex PCR; in TCRdb, only in-frame clones are kept and a portion is missing. The sample yields roughly 100,000 clones, roughly 89% seen once. Source material: peripheral blood. These receptors were taken from a woman in her fifties or sixties with COVID-19, enrolled during active disease.

CDR3 in DNA: TGTGCCAGCAGCTTAGGAGGGGGAGACAATACGCAGTATTTT. Amino acid sequence: CASSLGGGDNTQYF. The chain is built from TRBV7-9 and TRBJ2-3; perhaps TRBD1 as D (6 bases). The CDR3 loop spans 14 amino acids. Germline-derived CDR1 and CDR2 are SEHNR and FQNEAQ (reference sequence). Trimming cost V 1 base and J 7 bases, with 12 bases left between them. Drawing the rest from reference TRBV7-9 and TRBJ2-3, the complete variable domain is DTGVSQNPRHKITKRGQNVTFRCDPISEHNRLYWYRQTLGQGPEFLTYFQNEAQLEKSRLLSDRFSAERPKGSFSTLEIQRTEQGDSAMYLCASSLGGGDNTQYFGPGTRLTVL.

The V and J genes are TRBV30 and TRBJ2-7; 9 bases align to TRBD1. Per the germline V gene, CDR1 is GTSNPN and CDR2 is SVGIG (reference sequence). This CDR3 is 13 amino acids long. The trim removed 7 bases at V and 2 bases at J, leaving 6 bases unmatched. The CDR3 region is CAFRTGATYEQYF. The DNA of the CDR3 is TGTGCCTTCCGGACAGGGGCCACCTACGAGCAGTACTTC.

This clone was picked up one time. CDR3 region: CASSSPGHGGGYDYGYTF. CDR3 nucleotide sequence: TGTGCCAGCAGCTCCCCGGGACACGGCGGGGGGTATGACTATGGCTACACCTTC. This chain joins TRBV7-9 and TRBJ1-2; possibly TRBD1 for D (6 bases). Germline loops: CDR1 SEHNR, CDR2 FQNEAQ (reference sequence). The CDR3 spans 18 residues. V lost 4 bases and J lost 3, with 24 bases in between.

In this sample, this clone turned up once. This chain uses TRBV4-1 with TRBJ1-3, with D possibly being TRBD1 (6 bases). There are 17 residues in the CDR3. From germline, CDR1 is MGHRA and CDR2 YSYEKL. V lost 1 base and J lost 4, with 17 bases in between. The DNA for the CDR3 is TGCGCCAGCAGCCAAGTGTTTTCTCACAGGGTCGGAAACACCATATATTTT. Its translation is CASSQVFSHRVGNTIYF.

The chain carries TRBV6-5 and TRBJ2-3; 9 bases agree with TRBD1. Trimming at V came to 6 bases and at J to 4 bases, leaving 5 bases not matched to a gene. The germline V gene encodes CDR1 MNHEY and CDR2 SVGAGI. The CDR3 consists of 14 residues. CDR3 sequence reads: CASRRDRVSDTQYF. The CDR3 bases are TGTGCCAGCAGACGGGACAGGGTCTCAGATACGCAGTATTTT.

V and J are TRBV9 and TRBJ1-3; 10 bases map to TRBD1. The CDR3 loop spans 16 amino acids. Germline V gives CDR1 SGDLS, CDR2 YYNGEE. V was pared by 4 bases and J by 3 bases, with 7 bases of the junction left unmatched. CDR3 protein: CASSPGTGVGGNTIYF. CDR3 nucleotides: TGTGCCAGCAGCCCAGGGACAGGGGTTGGTGGAAACACCATATATTTT.

CDR3 protein: CASSPGGGLFTDTQYF. CDR3 DNA: TGTGCCAGCAGCCCGGGGGGGGGACTTTTCACAGATACGCAGTATTTT. The chain recombines TRBV7-2 with TRBJ2-3, with 8 bases lining up with TRBD2. Trimming removed 5 bases from V and 2 bases from J; junction bases left unmatched: 9. CDR1 SGHTA and CDR2 FQGNSA come from the germline V gene. The CDR3 is 16 amino acids.

V usage is TRBV7-8 and J usage is TRBJ1-1; D is undetermined. Germline CDR1 is SGHVS and CDR2 is FQNEAQ. V lost 5 bases, J lost 0 bases, and 10 bases lay in between. This CDR3 has 14 residues. Here the CDR3 DNA reads TGTGCCAGCAGCCCGACACTTATGAACACTGAAGCTTTCTTT. It codes for CASSPTLMNTEAFF.

The CDR3, as DNA: TGTGCCAGCAGCCAAAAGTTCAAGCGGGGGGGCTCTAGCACAGATACGCAGTATTTT. Translation gives CASSQKFKRGGSSTDTQYF. This chain uses TRBV3-1 (or the pseudogene TRBV3-2) with TRBJ2-3; TRBD2 matches 10 bases. The V segment lost 2 bases and the J segment 0 bases; nucleotides outside the gene matches: 11. CDR1 LGHDT and CDR2 YNNKEL come from the germline V gene (reference sequence). This CDR3 contains 19 residues.

Judged by abundance, this clone is medium-sized. This chain joins TRBV6-5 and TRBJ2-1; maybe TRBD1 (5 bases). Germline V gives CDR1 MNHEY, CDR2 SVGAGI. Trimming removed 8 bases from V and 6 bases from J, with 17 bases in between. The CDR3 sequence is 14 residues long. The CDR3 loop reads CASYTGYKGNEQFF. CDR3 nucleotide sequence: TGTGCCAGCTATACAGGCTATAAGGGCAATGAGCAGTTCTTC.

This rearrangement joins TRBV5-8 to TRBJ1-2, with 8 bases fitting TRBD1. V was pared by 2 bases and J by 4 bases, with 10 bases of the junction left unmatched. CDR1 SGHTS and CDR2 YDEGEE come from the germline V gene. The CDR3 covers 16 residues. CDR3 nucleotide sequence: TGTGCCAGCAGCTTCGGACAGGGCCGCGGTTTCTATGGCTACACCTTC. This sequence encodes CASSFGQGRGFYGYTF.

By sample fraction, this clone is medium-sized. This chain links TRBV14 with TRBJ1-3; possibly TRBD1 for D (6 bases). The CDR3 loop spans 13 amino acids. The germline V gene encodes CDR1 SGHDN and CDR2 FVKESK. Deletions cut 6 bases from V and 4 bases from J, with 10 bases between. CDR3 residues: CASRQGVGNTIYF. The CDR3, as DNA: TGTGCCAGCAGACAGGGAGTAGGAAACACCATATATTTT.

The V call is TRBV28, the J call TRBJ1-1, with a weak D call TRBD1 (6 bases). This CDR3 is built from 17 residues. Germline CDR1 reads MDHEN; CDR2 reads SYDVKM. Trimming took off 2 bases at V and 8 bases at J, with 24 bases between the two ends. The CDR3 sequence: CASSLGTWGPGGKEAFF. The CDR3, as DNA: TGTGCCAGCAGTTTAGGAACTTGGGGGCCAGGAGGAAAAGAAGCTTTCTTT. The full variable domain, in which reference TRBV28 and TRBJ1-1 provide the parts outside the CDR3, is DVKVTQSSRYLVKRTGEKVFLECVQDMDHENMFWYRQDPGLGLRLIYFSYDVKMKEKGDIPEGYSVSREKKERFSLILESASTNQTSMYLCASSLGTWGPGGKEAFFGQGTRLTVV.

The V gene is TRBV5-6, the J gene TRBJ1-6; D may be TRBD1 (6 bases). V was shortened by 2 bases and J by 4 bases, with 7 bases between the two germline ends. CDR1 SGHDT and CDR2 YYEEEE come from the germline V gene. The length of the CDR3 is 14 residues. CDR3 protein: CASSLGGYNSPLHF. The CDR3 DNA follows: TGTGCCAGCAGCTTAGGGGGTTATAATTCACCCCTCCACTTT.

V is TRBV25-1 and J is TRBJ1-2, with D possibly being TRBD1 (5 bases). Germline loops: CDR1 MGHDK, CDR2 SYGVNS. The CDR3 has 14 residues. V dropped 3 bases and J dropped 7 bases, with 15 bases sitting between them. CDR3 sequence (DNA): TGTGCCAGCAGTGAGTGGGGGGGTCCCGGTGGCTACACCTTC. It yields the protein CASSEWGGPGGYTF.

The V and J genes are TRBV10-1 and TRBJ2-1; 12 bases match TRBD2. With 7 bases clipped from V and 0 bases from J, the junction kept 28 bases outside the gene matches. The CDR3 length is 24 residues. Germline values: CDR1 WNHNN, CDR2 SYGVQD (reference sequence). CDR3 residues: CASTSLGPKAYTSGGWSSYNEQFF. CDR3 DNA: TGCGCCAGCACCTCCCTGGGGCCCAAAGCATATACTAGCGGGGGGTGGAGCTCCTACAATGAGCAGTTCTTC.

The V gene is TRBV11-3, the J gene TRBJ1-1, with TRBD1 matching over 7 bases. This CDR3 is built from 17 residues. V shed 0 bases and J 0 bases; nucleotides not matched to a gene: 7. Germline V gene data show CDR1 as SGHNT and CDR2 as YENEEA. The CDR3 sequence is CASSLDLRTGLNTEAFF. The CDR3 nucleotides read TGTGCCAGCAGCTTAGATCTAAGGACAGGACTGAACACTGAAGCTTTCTTT.

The chain joins TRBV30 to TRBJ1-4; D possibly corresponds to TRBD1 (6 bases). V was shortened by 0 bases and J by 6 bases, with 8 bases between the two germline ends. This CDR3 has 13 amino acids. Germline CDR1 and CDR2: GTSNPN and SVGIG (reference sequence). CDR3 residues: CAWSVEGDEKLFF. The CDR3 region has the DNA TGTGCCTGGAGTGTCGAGGGGGATGAAAAACTGTTTTTT. Looking up the rest from reference TRBV30 and TRBJ1-4 gives the full variable domain: SQTIHQWPATLVQPVGSPLSLECTVEGTSNPNLYWYRQAAGRGLQLLFYSVGIGQISSEVPQNLSASRPQDRQFILSSKKLLLSDSGFYLCAWSVEGDEKLFFGSGTQLSVL.

This clone was observed once. The V call is TRBV27, the J call TRBJ2-1; 8 nucleotides match TRBD2. The CDR3 totals 15 residues. Germline trimming cut 3 bases from V and 1 base from J; bases unmatched to any gene: 2. Germline CDR1 and CDR2: MNHEY and SMNVEV (reference sequence). The CDR3 DNA follows: TGTGCCAGCAGTTTTGGCGGGGGGTCCTACAATGAGCAGTTCTTC. Translation gives CASSFGGGSYNEQFF.

This chain connects TRBV19 to TRBJ2-5; 7 nucleotides line up with TRBD2. The CDR3 is 16 amino acids. The germline gives CDR1 LNHDA, CDR2 SQIVND (reference sequence). The junction had 5 bases not matched to a gene; V was cut back by 0 bases and J by 1 base. The DNA for the CDR3 is TGTGCCAGTAGTATAGAGCGGGGGACCACCCAAGAGACCCAGTACTTC. This codes for CASSIERGTTQETQYF.

J is TRBJ1-2 and V is TRBV27; 7 positions agree with TRBD1. V lost 8 bases and J lost 3; bases outside the gene matches: 6. The CDR3 spans 13 residues. CDR1 is MNHEY, CDR2 SMNVEV, per germline (reference sequence). CDR3 sequence reads: CASRGGADYGYTF. CDR3 nucleotides: TGTGCCAGCCGAGGGGGCGCGGACTATGGCTACACCTTC.

DNA of the CDR3: TGTGCCACCAGCAGGGAACATAAGACTTCTTATGGCTACACCTTC. Residues: CATSREHKTSYGYTF. The chain recombines TRBV15 with TRBJ1-2, with D uncertain. V was clipped by 3 bases and J by 5 bases, with 16 bases between them. Germline assignment: CDR1 LNHNV and CDR2 YYDKDF (reference sequence). This CDR3 comprises 15 residues. Full variable domain (missing parts from reference TRBV15 and TRBJ1-2): DAMVIQNPRYQVTQFGKPVTLSCSQTLNHNVMYWYQQKSSQAPKLLFHYYDKDFNNEADTPDNFQSRRPNTSFCFLDIRSPGLGDTAMYLCATSREHKTSYGYTFGSGTRLTVV.

The gene calls are TRBV24-1 and TRBJ2-4; tentative D call: TRBD2 (6 bases). V lost 3 bases and J lost 0, with 8 bases in between. The V gene's germline CDR1 is KGHDR and CDR2 SFDVKD. The CDR3 length is 15 residues. CDR3 region: CATSDGGVAKNIQYF. The CDR3 coding sequence is TGTGCCACCAGTGATGGAGGGGTAGCCAAAAACATTCAGTACTTC.

The chain couples TRBV28 to TRBJ2-7, with TRBD2 identical over 7 bases. The J segment lost 7 bases and the V segment lost 7 bases, leaving 7 bases of the junction unmatched. The germline gives CDR1 MDHEN, CDR2 SYDVKM. The CDR3 loop spans 12 amino acids. The chain's CDR3 is CASKSGGREQYF. CDR3 sequence (DNA): TGTGCCAGCAAATCGGGGGGACGGGAGCAGTACTTC.